This T cell receptor (beta chain) was observed in a study of blood T cells in healthy people across ages. Study results and caveats: Naive and antigen-experienced cells could not be conclusively compared, given unsorted PBMCs.

A J-beta primer mix and a sample-barcoded 5' primer were used in a second PCR of about 7 to 12 cycles. TCRdb independently ran MiXCR on the 5' RACE reads; one entry per CDR3 protein. The sample yields around 970,000 distinct CDR3 sequences, roughly 50% seen once. The CDR3 consists of 16 residues. V was pared by 2 bases and J by 8 bases, with 18 bases between. Germline V CDR1 and CDR2: LGHNA, YNFKEQ. This clonotype turned up a few times. Antigen specificity is unknown. Each donor supplied approximately 10 milliliters of peripheral blood. Each sample had at least 6 million PBMCs isolated. The sequence came from an older woman in good health. Sequencing was done on a sample of blood. The J gene is TRBJ1-4, the V gene TRBV4-2, with a tentative D call TRBD1 (6 bases). CDR3 bases: TGTGCCAGCAGCCAAAGTGTCAGGGGCGATGGGGAAAAACTGTTTTTT. Its protein product is CASSQSVRGDGEKLFF.